The 9 T cell receptor beta chains below were found in one sample sequenced in a study of Graves' ophthalmopathy and Graves' hyperthyroidism listed by TCRdb under 2018. TCRdb records Illumina HiSeq 2000 as the sequencer. TCR beta CDR3 regions were amplified from RNA transcripts for repertoire sequencing. The first round was an RT-PCR using HTBI primers with the Qiagen OneStep RT-PCR kit, and this first round was followed by a second-round multiplex PCR, then size selection and purification. TCRdb reprocessed the public reads (quality trimming at Q25 with fastp, clone calling with MiXCR) and kept in-frame beta chains. Each CDR3 protein appears once, grouped with its most common genes and DNA. Across this sample there are some 1.1 million distinct CDR3 sequences, with about 35% seen only once. More than 9.5% of the sample rests with the top ten. The sequencing input was peripheral blood or thyroid tissue (not recorded which). The origin of the receptors is an adult man with Graves' hyperthyroidism.

The CDR3: CASSEWRGNTEAFF. The DNA of the CDR3 is TGTGCCAGCAGTGAATGGAGGGGGAACACTGAAGCTTTCTTT. The rearrangement links TRBV25-1 to TRBJ1-1, with D possibly matching TRBD1 (5 bases). Trimming took off 1 base at V and 1 base at J, with 7 bases between the two ends. The CDR3 consists of 14 residues. From germline, CDR1 is MGHDK and CDR2 SYGVNS.

This clonotype was observed at least ten times. The chain has TRBV7-2 and TRBJ1-2; possible D gene TRBD1, 5 bases. The CDR3 runs to 14 residues. V lost 5 bases to trimming and J lost 4 bases, with 14 bases between them. Germline lookup yields CDR1 SGHTA and CDR2 FQGNSA. The CDR3 DNA sequence: TGTGCCAGCAGCCTAGGGACGGAAACCTATGGCTACACCTTC. The encoded protein is CASSLGTETYGYTF.

The chain uses TRBV19 and TRBJ1-4; D possibly corresponds to TRBD1 (5 bases). The ends were cut back, 9 bases at V and 3 bases at J, with 14 bases in the middle. The CDR3 has 14 residues. Germline values: CDR1 LNHDA, CDR2 SQIVND (reference sequence). CDR3 bases: TGTGCCAGCCTGGGACGCCCTCCTAATGAAAAACTGTTTTTT. Its protein is CASLGRPPNEKLFF.

The genes are TRBV10-3 and TRBJ1-2; D remains unclear. The germline CDR1 and CDR2 sequences are ENHRY and SYGVKD. This CDR3 has 17 residues. The V end was cut by 0 bases, the J end by 3 bases, with 17 bases between. CDR3 protein: CAISESLGPGLHYGYTF. Written as DNA, the CDR3 is TGTGCCATCAGTGAGTCATTAGGGCCCGGGTTGCACTATGGCTACACCTTC.

The table lists this clonotype with many counts. The chain has TRBV10-3 and TRBJ1-6; 9 bases match TRBD1. Germline CDR1 ENHRY, CDR2 SYGVKD. V shed 0 bases, J shed 6 bases, and the junction held 3 bases outside the gene matches. The CDR3 totals 16 residues. This CDR3 is CAISESKGQGNSPLHF. The CDR3 bases are TGTGCCATCAGTGAGTCGAAGGGACAGGGTAATTCACCCCTCCACTTT.

Of note for this clonotype: Relative to the germline gene, one junction end is altered; a read error may explain this. This rearrangement joins TRBV7-9 to TRBJ2-7; 10 bases fit TRBD1. The germline V gene has CDR1 SEHNR and CDR2 FQNEAQ (reference sequence). There are 16 residues in the CDR3. The CDR3 DNA is TGCGCCAGCAGCTTGGAGGCCCGGGACAGGGGTTACGAGCAGTACTTC. This translates into CASSLEARDRGYEQYF.

A remark on this clonotype: This clone may be a read error of a much larger clone one base away. V gene TRBV9 combines with J gene TRBJ2-7; D is undetermined. V was shortened by 3 bases and J by 2 bases, with 12 bases between the two germline ends. The length of the CDR3 is 14 residues. The V gene's germline CDR1 is SGDLS and CDR2 YYNGEE. The CDR3 region is CASSADGRTYEQYF. Here the CDR3 DNA reads TGTGCCAGCAGCGCAGACGGAAGGACCTACGAGCAGTACTTC.

In its sample, this clonotype was seen a few times. V and J are TRBV5-1 and TRBJ2-7; 16 bases match TRBD2. V lost 0 bases, J lost 3 bases, and 12 bases stayed unmatched. Germline CDR1 is SGHRS and CDR2 is YFSETQ. The CDR3 length is 20 residues. The CDR3 here is CASSLDYPGTSGRAVYEQYF. CDR3 sequence (DNA): TGCGCCAGCAGCTTGGACTATCCCGGGACTAGCGGGAGGGCCGTCTACGAGCAGTACTTC.

For this clonotype: The CDR3 end shows no conserved phenylalanine or tryptophan, and so a read error is likely. No DNA is shown, since the ends of the CDR3 on it are uncertain; the CDR3 is the one TCRdb lists. The rearrangement links TRBV7-9 to TRBJ1-2; the D segment call TRBD1 is taken from the table without a DNA check. The germline V gene encodes CDR1 SEHNR and CDR2 FQNEAQ (reference sequence). The CDR3 length equals 10 residues, ends included. This CDR3 reads CASSLGDSTY.